The clone carrying this T cell receptor beta chain was counted once. This specimen comes from a study of blood T cell repertoires in COVID-19. Study background: The origin of the acute and convalescent COVID-19 samples was the United States, Italy and Spain. T cells, B-cell-depleted T cells, or PBMCs supplied cDNA or gDNA.

Authors' processing steps: Amplification of reference gene primers was used by the study to estimate nucleated cell counts. Libraries were prepared by immunoSEQ multiplex PCR; TCRdb keeps only in-frame clonotypes and omits some of them. V, J and clone size were drawn from that table, and D and trimming were deduced from the DNA. The data hold some 100,000 clones, with approximately 84% observed a single time. The material sequenced was peripheral blood. The sequence derives from a woman aged 45-59 years with acute or convalescent COVID-19.

The CDR3 protein is CASSWGLAATDTQYF. The CDR3 DNA sequence: TGTGCCAGCAGCTGGGGACTAGCGGCCACAGATACGCAGTATTTT. This chain joins TRBV5-6 and TRBJ2-3; 11 bases align to TRBD2. Germline-derived CDR1 and CDR2 are SGHDT and YYEEEE. The ends lost 3 bases at V and 2 bases at J; junction bases unmatched: 2. The CDR3 is 15 residues long.